A single sample gave rise to the 29 T cell receptor beta chains below, sequenced in a study of blood T cell repertoires in COVID-19. Libraries were prepared by immunoSEQ multiplex PCR; TCRdb keeps only in-frame clonotypes and omits some of them. Among 250,000 to 400,000 clones, around 90% were seen once, and the ten largest hold 2.9%. Sequences were obtained from peripheral blood. The receptors originated from a woman aged 30 to 39 with COVID-19, enrolled during active disease.

The chain recombines TRBV5-1 with TRBJ1-6; 9 bases align to TRBD1. Germline assignment: CDR1 SGHRS and CDR2 YFSETQ. V trimming: 0 bases; J trimming: 9 bases; junction bases outside the gene matches: 7. The length of the CDR3 is 16 residues. CDR3 sequence (DNA): TGCGCCAGCAGCTTGGAAGGGACAGGGACGAGTTCACCCCTCCACTTT. This codes for CASSLEGTGTSSPLHF.

The V gene is TRBV6-6, the J gene TRBJ1-6; D is unresolved. V was clipped by 5 bases and J by 2 bases, with 10 bases between them. The CDR3 is 15 amino acids. Per the germline V gene, CDR1 is MNHNY and CDR2 is SVGAGI (reference sequence). The CDR3 reads CASSRGFPYNSPLHF. CDR3 sequence (DNA): TGTGCCAGCAGTAGAGGGTTCCCCTATAATTCACCCCTCCACTTT.

The genes are TRBV5-4 and TRBJ1-3, with D tentatively TRBD1 (6 bases). The V gene lost 0 bases and the J gene lost 4 bases, with 11 bases spanning the gap. This CDR3 has 15 residues. CDR1 SGHNT and CDR2 YYREEE come from the germline V gene (reference sequence). The CDR3 protein is CASSLDQGLGNTIYF. For the CDR3, the DNA is TGTGCCAGCAGCTTGGATCAGGGGTTGGGAAACACCATATATTTT. Combining the CDR3 with reference TRBV5-4 and TRBJ1-3 gives the whole variable domain ETGVTQSPTHLIKTRGQQVTLRCSSQSGHNTVSWYQQALGQGPQFIFQYYREEENGRGNFPPRFSGLQFPNYSSELNVNALELDDSALYLCASSLDQGLGNTIYFGEGSWLTVV.

The chain links TRBV19 to TRBJ1-4; 9 nucleotides agree with TRBD1. V shed 5 bases, J shed 7 bases, and the junction held 8 bases outside the gene matches. Germline loops: CDR1 LNHDA, CDR2 SQIVND (reference sequence). This CDR3 region has 15 residues. CDR3 sequence reads: CASSSHRGLGEKLFF. Written as DNA, the CDR3 is TGTGCCAGTAGTTCTCACAGGGGGCTTGGTGAAAAACTGTTTTTT.

The chain recombines TRBV9 with TRBJ2-1, with 12 bases aligning to TRBD1. This CDR3 comprises 15 residues. From germline, CDR1 is SGDLS and CDR2 YYNGEE. V trimming: 4 bases; J trimming: 7 bases; junction bases outside the gene matches: 6. This CDR3 is CASSPGTGGSNEQFF. The CDR3, as DNA: TGTGCCAGCAGCCCCGGGACAGGGGGCTCTAATGAGCAGTTCTTC.

This clone was recorded once. The chain combines TRBV30 with TRBJ1-2, with 7 nucleotides matching TRBD1. Per the germline V gene, CDR1 is GTSNPN and CDR2 is SVGIG (reference sequence). The CDR3 extends over 13 amino acids. V was clipped by 4 bases and J by 4 bases; unmatched bases: 6. CDR3 bases: TGTGCCTGGACGGAGCAGGGGGTCTATGGCTACACCTTC. Residues: CAWTEQGVYGYTF.

V and J are TRBV30 and TRBJ1-1; no clear D. This CDR3 contains 17 residues. Germline V CDR1 and CDR2: GTSNPN, SVGIG (reference sequence). The germline V and J ends were trimmed by 1 base and 11 bases, with 29 bases remaining between them. The CDR3, as DNA: TGTGCCTGGAGTGACCGACCTGACTCGGGAAGGTTGATCGTGGCTTTCTTT. This codes for CAWSDRPDSGRLIVAFF.

The V call is TRBV24-1, the J call TRBJ2-1, with D possibly being TRBD2 (5 bases). The CDR3 has 13 amino acids. CDR1 is KGHDR and CDR2 is SFDVKD in the germline V gene. Trimming took off 7 bases at V and 8 bases at J, with 14 bases between the two ends. The chain's CDR3 is CATRREPTDEQFF. The CDR3 DNA reads as TGTGCCACCAGGAGGGAGCCCACGGATGAGCAGTTCTTC.

The rearrangement uses TRBV15 and TRBJ2-3; 7 nucleotides match TRBD1. After removal of 4 bases from V and 6 bases from J, the junction contained 7 bases not matched to a gene. The CDR3 is 14 residues long. The germline gives CDR1 LNHNV, CDR2 YYDKDF (reference sequence). The CDR3 loop reads CATSNRQGWDTQYF. The CDR3 DNA follows: TGTGCCACCAGCAACCGACAGGGATGGGATACGCAGTATTTT.

The chain combines TRBV30 with TRBJ1-3; TRBD1 matches at 10 bases. Germline CDR1 is GTSNPN and CDR2 is SVGIG (reference sequence). With V trimmed by 3 bases and J by 4 bases, 6 bases remained unmatched. The CDR3 totals 15 residues. Here the CDR3 reads CAWSDRGQTGNTIYF. In nucleotides, the CDR3 is TGTGCCTGGAGCGACAGGGGGCAGACAGGAAACACCATATATTTT.

The rearrangement uses TRBV5-8 and TRBJ1-1; 12 nucleotides align to TRBD1. V trimming: 3 bases; J trimming: 5 bases; junction bases outside the gene matches: 11. The length of the CDR3 is 17 residues. Germline V gene data show CDR1 as SGHTS and CDR2 as YDEGEE. CDR3 sequence (DNA): TGTGCCAGCAGCTCGTTCCGGGACAGGGGGCGAAGGACTGAAGCTTTCTTT. The encoded protein is CASSSFRDRGRRTEAFF. The entire variable domain, with the rest obtained from reference TRBV5-8 and TRBJ1-1, is as follows: EAGVTQSPTHLIKTRGQQATLRCSPISGHTSVYWYQQALGLGLQFLLWYDEGEERNRGNFPPRFSGRQFPNYSSELNVNALELEDSALYLCASSSFRDRGRRTEAFFGQGTRLTVV.

The chain links TRBV3-1 (or the pseudogene TRBV3-2) to TRBJ1-2; 7 bases align to TRBD1. V dropped 2 bases and J dropped 6; count of bases not matched to a gene: 3. The CDR3 loop spans 13 amino acids. Per the germline V gene, CDR1 is LGHDT and CDR2 is YNNKEL (reference sequence). DNA for the CDR3: TGTGCCAGCAGCCAATTTACAGGGGATGGCTACACCTTC. This sequence encodes CASSQFTGDGYTF.

V usage is TRBV6-1 and J usage is TRBJ1-4, with D maybe TRBD1 (6 bases). Trimming stripped 4 bases from V and 4 bases from J, with 16 bases between. This CDR3 contains 16 residues. The germline V gene has CDR1 MNHNS and CDR2 SASEGT. The CDR3 DNA reads TGTGCCAGCAGTGCCGGGGGGGGGCGAGGTAATGAAAAACTGTTTTTT. It encodes CASSAGGGRGNEKLFF.

J is TRBJ1-2 and V is TRBV11-3; 10 nucleotides align to TRBD1. Trimming at V came to 2 bases and at J to 4 bases, leaving 10 bases not matched to a gene. Germline V gene data show CDR1 as SGHNT and CDR2 as YENEEA. CDR3 length: 17 residues. The CDR3, as DNA: TGTGCCAGCAGCTTAATCCGTCGACAGGGGGCTTCCTATGGCTACACCTTC. This encodes CASSLIRRQGASYGYTF.

For the CDR3, the DNA is TGCGCCAGCAGTCAATCCCAGGGTACCTATGGCTACACCTTC. This codes for CASSQSQGTYGYTF. The V call is TRBV23-1, the J call TRBJ1-2, with a weak D call TRBD1 (5 bases). Being an ORF, TRBV23-1 has a function that is uncertain. Trimming removed 0 bases from V and 4 bases from J, with 9 bases in between. This CDR3 region has 14 residues.

The V and J genes are TRBV4-1 and TRBJ1-5, with D unclear. Trimming removed 0 bases from V and 6 bases from J, with 9 bases in between. CDR1 MGHRA and CDR2 YSYEKL come from the germline V gene. The CDR3 is 14 amino acids. Written as DNA, the CDR3 is TGCGCCAGCAGCCAAGATGAGGGTGTTCAGCCCCAGCATTTT. It yields the protein CASSQDEGVQPQHF.

This chain connects TRBV2 to TRBJ1-2, with 8 bases that match TRBD1. This CDR3 spans 14 amino acids. Trimming cost V 4 bases and J 6 bases; bases outside gene matches: 7. In germline, CDR1 is SNHLY, CDR2 FYNNEI. CDR3 nucleotides: TGTGCCAGCAGTGGAGGGGACAGGAATGATGGCTACACCTTC. This encodes CASSGGDRNDGYTF.

This chain uses TRBV4-1 with TRBJ1-2, with D maybe TRBD1 (6 bases). Germline V lookup: CDR1 MGHRA, CDR2 YSYEKL. V gave up 3 bases and J gave up 0 bases, with 14 bases separating them. The CDR3 is 16 residues long. CDR3 DNA: TGCGCCAGCAGCCAGGCCGGGACACTCACTAACTATGGCTACACCTTC. This sequence encodes CASSQAGTLTNYGYTF.

V usage is TRBV5-1 and J usage is TRBJ2-5, with D uncertain. The CDR3 contains 15 residues. The germline V gene encodes CDR1 SGHRS and CDR2 YFSETQ. V was pared by 0 bases and J by 4 bases, with 13 bases between. CDR3 loop: CASSLAGSDGETQYF. Here the CDR3 DNA reads TGCGCCAGCAGCTTGGCAGGAAGTGATGGAGAGACCCAGTACTTC.

The chain links TRBV7-9 to TRBJ1-1; 8 bases line up with TRBD1. V shed 5 bases and J 4 bases; nucleotides not matched to a gene: 6. Germline V gene lookup returns CDR1 SEHNR and CDR2 FQNEAQ (reference sequence). The CDR3 totals 14 residues. The CDR3 sequence: CASSLRGQGTEAFF. The CDR3 DNA follows: TGTGCCAGCAGCCTCAGGGGGCAGGGCACTGAAGCTTTCTTT.

DNA for the CDR3: TGTGCCTTCTCAGCGGGGATCACAGATACGCAGTATTTT. Protein: CAFSAGITDTQYF. The rearrangement joins TRBV30 to TRBJ2-3, with 7 bases that match TRBD2. Germline V gene sequence: CDR1 GTSNPN, CDR2 SVGIG (reference sequence). The CDR3 extends over 13 amino acids. Trimming at V came to 7 bases and at J to 2 bases, leaving 6 bases not matched to a gene.

On this clone: A much bigger clone sits one base away, suggesting this may be a read error. Written as DNA, the CDR3 is TGTGCCAGCAGCCCCTACACCGGGGAGCTGTTTTTT. Amino acids: CASSPYTGELFF. The chain employs TRBV7-2 and TRBJ2-2; D gene uncertain. From germline, CDR1 is SGHTA and CDR2 FQGNSA. Trimming cost V 5 bases and J 3 bases, with 4 bases left between them. The CDR3 consists of 12 residues. Drawing the rest from reference TRBV7-2 and TRBJ2-2, the complete variable domain is GAGVSQSPSNKVTEKGKDVELRCDPISGHTALYWYRQSLGQGLEFLIYFQGNSAPDKSGLPSDRFSAERTGGSVSTLTIQRTQQEDSAVYLCASSPYTGELFFGEGSRLTVL.

CDR3 residues: CASSQGLREQYF. CDR3 nucleotides: TGTGCCAGCAGCCAAGGACTTCGCGAGCAGTACTTC. V and J are TRBV14 and TRBJ2-7, with D unclear. Germline loops: CDR1 SGHDN, CDR2 FVKESK. Trimming removed 1 base from V and 6 bases from J, with 7 bases in between. This CDR3 comprises 12 residues.

The CDR3: CASSAQATGAADTQYF. The CDR3 region has the DNA TGTGCCAGCAGTGCCCAAGCAACGGGAGCGGCAGATACGCAGTATTTT. This rearrangement joins TRBV25-1 to TRBJ2-3, with TRBD2 as a possible D gene (6 bases). V lost 4 bases and J lost 4, with 18 bases in between. The CDR3 totals 16 residues. Germline V gene lookup returns CDR1 MGHDK and CDR2 SYGVNS.

This sequence joins TRBV18 and TRBJ1-2; 7 nucleotides align to TRBD1. V shed 5 bases, J shed 5 bases, and the junction held 5 bases outside the gene matches. The CDR3 is 13 amino acids. Per the germline V gene, CDR1 is KGHSH and CDR2 is LQKENI. The CDR3 protein is CASSGDRDYGYTF. The CDR3, as DNA: TGTGCCAGCTCAGGAGACAGGGATTATGGCTACACCTTC.

V is TRBV11-2 and J is TRBJ1-1; TRBD1 might be the D (6 bases). The germline V and J ends were trimmed by 5 bases and 2 bases, with 12 bases remaining between them. In germline, CDR1 is SGHAT, CDR2 FQNNGV. This CDR3 comprises 14 residues. The CDR3 coding sequence is TGTGCCAGCAGCACCCGGACAGTAAACACTGAAGCTTTCTTT. This sequence encodes CASSTRTVNTEAFF.

The chain recombines TRBV28 with TRBJ1-5; no clear D. Trimming took 3 bases from V and 9 from J, leaving 21 bases between them. Germline assignment: CDR1 MDHEN and CDR2 SYDVKM. The CDR3 has 16 residues. CDR3 sequence reads: CASSFRLGIAGGPQHF. The CDR3 nucleotides are TGTGCCAGCAGTTTCCGGTTAGGGATTGCCGGAGGGCCCCAGCATTTT.

The gene calls are TRBV10-3 and TRBJ2-1; 7 nucleotides match TRBD2. J lost 7 bases, V lost 3 bases, and 12 bases had no gene match. This CDR3 region has 16 residues. Germline V gene sequence: CDR1 ENHRY, CDR2 SYGVKD. The CDR3 bases are TGTGCCATCAGTGACCCTGGGCGGGAGAGGCAAAATGAGCAGTTCTTC. It codes for CAISDPGRERQNEQFF.

The chain recombines TRBV10-3 with TRBJ1-2, with TRBD1 as a possible D gene (5 bases). The CDR3 is 14 residues long. Germline CDR1 reads ENHRY; CDR2 reads SYGVKD. The ends were cut back, 11 bases at V and 2 bases at J, with 18 bases in the middle. The CDR3 coding sequence is TGTGCCGCCTGGGGCGGGGGAGGGAACTATGGCTACACCTTC. Its protein product is CAAWGGGGNYGYTF.